These 12 T cell receptor beta chains came from one sample sequenced in a study of cytomegalovirus exposure and HLA in healthy donors. Primers included in the PCR were 60 Vbeta and 13 Jbeta primers. TCRdb's copy holds only in-frame clones and misses some; the assay was immunoSEQ multiplex PCR. The profile shows more than 130,000 clones, 70% to 80% of them singletons. The sample was PBMCs. These receptors all stem from a woman in her 50s in good health and CMV-seronegative.

This sequence joins TRBV19 and TRBJ2-7, with 9 positions matching TRBD1. Germline lookup yields CDR1 LNHDA and CDR2 SQIVND (reference sequence). The CDR3 contains 16 residues. Losses at the gene ends were 6 bases for V and 0 bases for J; bases not matched to a gene: 9. The CDR3: CASRTYRDRDSYEQYF. Written as DNA, the CDR3 is TGTGCCAGTAGAACATACCGGGACAGGGACTCCTACGAGCAGTACTTC.

The chain recombines TRBV25-1 with TRBJ2-5; D unresolved. Matching the DNA end better, TRBJ2-7 makes the J call doubtful. The germline gives CDR1 MGHDK, CDR2 SYGVNS. CDR3 length: 14 residues. DNA for the CDR3: TGTGCCAGCAGTTCCCGAGGAGACTCCTACGAGCAGTACTTC. Its protein is CASSSRGDSYEQYF.

V is TRBV5-1 and J is TRBJ1-2; no clear D. Trimming cost V 3 bases and J 8 bases, with 17 bases left between them. Germline V gene lookup returns CDR1 SGHRS and CDR2 YFSETQ. The CDR3 is made up of 14 amino acids. Written as DNA, the CDR3 is TGCGCCAGCAGCTCGACTACTAGGTCGGGGGGCTACACCTTC. This encodes CASSSTTRSGGYTF.

The chain uses TRBV9 and TRBJ1-6; TRBD1 might be the D (5 bases). This CDR3 has 17 amino acids. Germline values: CDR1 SGDLS, CDR2 YYNGEE. Trimming removed 0 bases from V and 10 bases from J, with 20 bases in between. The CDR3 loop is CASSVGPGGDEFSPLHF. The CDR3 DNA reads as TGTGCCAGCAGCGTAGGGCCCGGAGGGGATGAATTCTCACCCCTCCACTTT.

V gene TRBV7-8 combines with J gene TRBJ2-1; 8 positions agree with TRBD2. The V gene end was trimmed by 3 bases and the J gene end by 9 bases; junction bases not matched to a gene: 7. This CDR3 spans 14 amino acids. Germline loops: CDR1 SGHVS, CDR2 FQNEAQ. CDR3 DNA sequence: TGTGCCAGCAGCTTTTCGGGGGGGGCTCGTGAGCAGTTCTTC. It specifies CASSFSGGAREQFF.

The V call is TRBV6-1, the J call TRBJ1-5; TRBD1 aligns across 9 bases. V was clipped by 2 bases and J by 6 bases; unmatched bases: 8. The V gene's germline CDR1 is MNHNS and CDR2 SASEGT. This CDR3 spans 16 amino acids. For the CDR3, the DNA is TGTGCCAGCAGTGAACTTGGACAGGGGATCGTTCAGCCCCAGCATTTT. Translation gives CASSELGQGIVQPQHF.

The chain couples TRBV2 to TRBJ1-1, with a weak D call TRBD1 (5 bases). V was clipped by 6 bases and J by 8 bases, with 16 bases between them. The CDR3 totals 13 residues. Germline CDR1 and CDR2: SNHLY and FYNNEI. Written as DNA, the CDR3 is TGTGCCAGCAGCTTGGGGCGGAATCGAGAAGCTTTCTTT. Residues: CASSLGRNREAFF.

The V call is TRBV7-3, the J call TRBJ2-7; a possible D gene is TRBD1 (6 bases). V lost 10 bases and J 4 bases, leaving 11 bases between the germline ends. Germline V CDR1 and CDR2: SGHTA, FQGTGA. This CDR3 has 11 residues. CDR3 loop: CANRGGYEQYF. The CDR3, as DNA: TGTGCCAACAGAGGGGGTTACGAGCAGTACTTC.

The rearrangement joins TRBV11-2 to TRBJ1-4; D remains ambiguous. The length of the CDR3 is 14 residues. V was cut by 5 bases and J by 4 bases, with 11 bases left in between. Germline CDR1 and CDR2: SGHAT and FQNNGV. In DNA form, the CDR3 reads TGTGCCAGCAGCCCCCTAGGAGGTAATGAAAAACTGTTTTTT. Translated, it gives CASSPLGGNEKLFF.

The CDR3 nucleotides are TGTGCCAGCAGTGAAGTCGGGAGGTCAGATACGCAGTATTTT. Protein product: CASSEVGRSDTQYF. This chain links TRBV6-1 with TRBJ2-3; 7 bases align to TRBD2. V lost 1 base, J lost 4 bases, and 2 bases stayed unmatched. The CDR3 has 14 amino acids. From germline, CDR1 is MNHNS and CDR2 SASEGT.

The chain has TRBV7-2 and TRBJ2-7; 11 positions agree with TRBD1. The CDR3 has 14 residues. V was clipped by 5 bases and J by 5 bases; unmatched bases: 5. From germline, CDR1 is SGHTA and CDR2 FQGNSA. Here the CDR3 reads CASSRQGQGDEQYF. The CDR3 coding sequence is TGTGCCAGCAGCCGACAGGGACAGGGGGACGAGCAGTACTTC.

This sequence joins TRBV6-1 and TRBJ2-7; D is perhaps TRBD2 (6 bases). Between the trimmed V and J ends, which lost 0 bases and 3 bases, there was a span of 12 bases. This CDR3 is built from 15 residues. Germline loops: CDR1 MNHNS, CDR2 SASEGT. As DNA, the CDR3 is TGTGCCAGCAGTGAAGCATGGGGGGTTAGCTACGAGCAGTACTTC. It yields the protein CASSEAWGVSYEQYF.